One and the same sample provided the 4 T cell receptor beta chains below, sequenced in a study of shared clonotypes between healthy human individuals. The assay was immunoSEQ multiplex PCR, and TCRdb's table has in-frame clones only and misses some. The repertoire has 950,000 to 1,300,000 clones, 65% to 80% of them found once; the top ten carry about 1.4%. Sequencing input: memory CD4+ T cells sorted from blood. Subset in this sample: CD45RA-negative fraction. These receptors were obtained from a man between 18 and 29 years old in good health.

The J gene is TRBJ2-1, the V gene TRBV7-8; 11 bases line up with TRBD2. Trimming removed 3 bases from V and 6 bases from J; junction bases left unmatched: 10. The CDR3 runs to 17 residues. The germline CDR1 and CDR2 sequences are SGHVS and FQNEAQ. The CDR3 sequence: CASSLPASGGPGNEQFF. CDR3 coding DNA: TGTGCCAGCAGCTTGCCTGCTAGCGGGGGGCCGGGCAATGAGCAGTTCTTC. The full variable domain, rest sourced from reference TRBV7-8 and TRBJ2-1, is GAGVSQSPRYKVAKRGQDVALRCDPISGHVSLFWYQQALGQGPEFLTYFQNEAQLDKSGLPSDRFFAERPEGSVSTLKIQRTQQEDSAVYLCASSLPASGGPGNEQFFGPGTRLTVL.

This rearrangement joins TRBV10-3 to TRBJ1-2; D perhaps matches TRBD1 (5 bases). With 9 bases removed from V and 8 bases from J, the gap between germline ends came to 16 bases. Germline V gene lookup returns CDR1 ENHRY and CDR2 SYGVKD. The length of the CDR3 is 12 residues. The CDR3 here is CAMRSEQEGYTF. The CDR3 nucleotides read TGTGCCATGCGGTCGGAACAGGAGGGCTACACCTTC.

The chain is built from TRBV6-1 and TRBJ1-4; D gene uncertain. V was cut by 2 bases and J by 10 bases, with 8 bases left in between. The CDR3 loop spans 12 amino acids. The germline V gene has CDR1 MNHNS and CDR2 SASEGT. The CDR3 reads CASSEPARKLFF. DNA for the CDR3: TGTGCCAGCAGTGAACCTGCGAGAAAACTGTTTTTT.

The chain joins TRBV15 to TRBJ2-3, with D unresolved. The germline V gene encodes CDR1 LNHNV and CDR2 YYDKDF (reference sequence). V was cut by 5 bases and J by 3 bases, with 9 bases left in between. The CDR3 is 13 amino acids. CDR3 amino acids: CATSPRLTDTQYF. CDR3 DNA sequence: TGTGCCACCAGCCCTCGCTTGACAGATACGCAGTATTTT. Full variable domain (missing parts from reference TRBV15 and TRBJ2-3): DAMVIQNPRYQVTQFGKPVTLSCSQTLNHNVMYWYQQKSSQAPKLLFHYYDKDFNNEADTPDNFQSRRPNTSFCFLDIRSPGLGDTAMYLCATSPRLTDTQYFGPGTRLTVL.